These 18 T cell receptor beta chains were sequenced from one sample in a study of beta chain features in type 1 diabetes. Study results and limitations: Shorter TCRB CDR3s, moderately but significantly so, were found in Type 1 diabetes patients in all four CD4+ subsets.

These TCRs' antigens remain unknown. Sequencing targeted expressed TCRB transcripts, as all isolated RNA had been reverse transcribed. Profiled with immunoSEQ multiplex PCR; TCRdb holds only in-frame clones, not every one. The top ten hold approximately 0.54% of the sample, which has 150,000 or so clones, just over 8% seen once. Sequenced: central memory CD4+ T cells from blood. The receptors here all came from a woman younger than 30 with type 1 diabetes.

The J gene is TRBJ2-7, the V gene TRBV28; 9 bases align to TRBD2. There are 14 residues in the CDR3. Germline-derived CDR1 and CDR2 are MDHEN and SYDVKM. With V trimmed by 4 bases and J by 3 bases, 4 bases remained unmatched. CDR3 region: CASSSTSGDYEQYF. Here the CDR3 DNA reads TGTGCCAGCAGTTCGACTAGCGGAGACTACGAGCAGTACTTC.

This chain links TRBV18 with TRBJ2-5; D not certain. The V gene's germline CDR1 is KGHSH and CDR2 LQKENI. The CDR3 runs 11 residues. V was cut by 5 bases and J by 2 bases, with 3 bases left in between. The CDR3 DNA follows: TGTGCCAGCTCAGAGCAAGAGACCCAGTACTTC. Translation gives CASSEQETQYF.

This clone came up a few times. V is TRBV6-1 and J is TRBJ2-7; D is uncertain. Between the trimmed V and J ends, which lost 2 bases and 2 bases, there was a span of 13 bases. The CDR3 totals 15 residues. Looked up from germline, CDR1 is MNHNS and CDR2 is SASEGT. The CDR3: CASSENFAGTYEQYF. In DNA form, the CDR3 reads TGTGCCAGCAGTGAAAATTTCGCAGGAACCTACGAGCAGTACTTC.

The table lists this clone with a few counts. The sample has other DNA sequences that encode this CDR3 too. CDR3 loop: CASSLQGRETQYF. The CDR3 DNA reads as TGTGCCAGCAGCTTACAGGGTAGGGAGACCCAGTACTTC. The genes are TRBV7-2 and TRBJ2-5, with D maybe TRBD1 (5 bases). V gave up 2 bases and J gave up 5 bases, with 9 bases separating them. The CDR3 runs 13 residues. Looked up from germline, CDR1 is SGHTA and CDR2 is FQGNSA. Full variable domain (remainder filled in from reference TRBV7-2 and TRBJ2-5): GAGVSQSPSNKVTEKGKDVELRCDPISGHTALYWYRQSLGQGLEFLIYFQGNSAPDKSGLPSDRFSAERTGGSVSTLTIQRTQQEDSAVYLCASSLQGRETQYFGPGTRLLVL.

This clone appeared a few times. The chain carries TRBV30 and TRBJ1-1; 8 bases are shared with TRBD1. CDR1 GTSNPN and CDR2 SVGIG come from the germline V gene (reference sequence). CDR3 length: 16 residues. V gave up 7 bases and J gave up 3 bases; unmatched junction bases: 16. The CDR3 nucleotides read TGTGCCTCCCCGGGACAGGACCCCGAGGGGTACACTGAAGCTTTCTTT. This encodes CASPGQDPEGYTEAFF.

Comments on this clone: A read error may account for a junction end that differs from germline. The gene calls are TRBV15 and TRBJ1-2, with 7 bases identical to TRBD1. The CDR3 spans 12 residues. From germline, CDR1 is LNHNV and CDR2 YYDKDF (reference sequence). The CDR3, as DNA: TGTGCCACCAGCAGAGATGGAGGGGGCTTCACCTTC. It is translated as CATSRDGGGFTF.

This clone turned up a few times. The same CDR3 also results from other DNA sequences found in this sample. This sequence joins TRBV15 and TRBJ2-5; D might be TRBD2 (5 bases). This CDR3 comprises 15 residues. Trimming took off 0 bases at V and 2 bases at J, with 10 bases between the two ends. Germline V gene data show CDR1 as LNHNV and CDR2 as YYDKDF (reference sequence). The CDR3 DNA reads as TGTGCCACCAGCAGAGATAGGCTAGCACAAGAGACCCAGTACTTC. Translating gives CATSRDRLAQETQYF. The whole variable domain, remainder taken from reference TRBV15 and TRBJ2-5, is DAMVIQNPRYQVTQFGKPVTLSCSQTLNHNVMYWYQQKSSQAPKLLFHYYDKDFNNEADTPDNFQSRRPNTSFCFLDIRSPGLGDTAMYLCATSRDRLAQETQYFGPGTRLLVL.

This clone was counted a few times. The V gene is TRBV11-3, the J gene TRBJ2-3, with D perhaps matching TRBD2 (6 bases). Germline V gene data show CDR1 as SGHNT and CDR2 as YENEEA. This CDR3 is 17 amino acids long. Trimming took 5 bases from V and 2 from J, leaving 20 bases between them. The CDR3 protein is CASSPRRGGGYTDTQYF. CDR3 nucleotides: TGTGCCAGCAGCCCCCGGCGGGGTGGGGGATACACAGATACGCAGTATTTT.

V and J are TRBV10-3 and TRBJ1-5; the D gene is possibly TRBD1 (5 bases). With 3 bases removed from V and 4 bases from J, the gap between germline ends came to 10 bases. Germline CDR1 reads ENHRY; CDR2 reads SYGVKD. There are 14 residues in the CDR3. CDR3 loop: CAISDGAINQPQHF. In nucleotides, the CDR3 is TGTGCCATCAGTGATGGGGCGATAAATCAGCCCCAGCATTTT.

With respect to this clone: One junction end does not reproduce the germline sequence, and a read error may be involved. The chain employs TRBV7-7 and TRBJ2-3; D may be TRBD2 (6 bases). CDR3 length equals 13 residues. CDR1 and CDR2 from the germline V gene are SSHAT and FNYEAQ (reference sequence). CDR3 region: CASSRGRPDTQYF. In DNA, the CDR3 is TGTGCTAGCAGCCGTGGGAGGCCAGATACGCAGTATTTT. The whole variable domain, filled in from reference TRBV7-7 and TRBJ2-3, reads GAGVSQSPRYKVTKRGQDVTLRCDPISSHATLYWYQQALGQGPEFLTYFNYEAQPDKSGLPSDRFSAERPEGSISTLTIQRTEQRDSAMYRCASSRGRPDTQYFGPGTRLTVL.

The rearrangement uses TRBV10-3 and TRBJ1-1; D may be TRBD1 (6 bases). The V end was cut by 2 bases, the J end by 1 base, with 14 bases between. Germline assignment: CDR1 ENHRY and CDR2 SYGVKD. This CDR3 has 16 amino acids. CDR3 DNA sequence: TGTGCCATCAGTGAGCCCATGGGCAGGGGGAACACTGAAGCTTTCTTT. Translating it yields CAISEPMGRGNTEAFF.

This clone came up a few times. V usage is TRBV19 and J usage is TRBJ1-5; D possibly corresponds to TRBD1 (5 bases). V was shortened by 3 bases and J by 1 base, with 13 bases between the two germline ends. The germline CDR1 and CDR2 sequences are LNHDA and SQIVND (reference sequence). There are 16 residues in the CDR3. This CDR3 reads CASSIGSGGSNQPQHF. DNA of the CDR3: TGTGCCAGTAGTATCGGAAGTGGGGGGAGCAATCAGCCCCAGCATTTT.

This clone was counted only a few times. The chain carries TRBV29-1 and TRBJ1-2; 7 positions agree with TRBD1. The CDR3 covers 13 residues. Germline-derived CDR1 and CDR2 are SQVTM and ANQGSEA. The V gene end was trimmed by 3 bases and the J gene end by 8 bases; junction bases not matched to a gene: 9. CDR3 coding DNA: TGCAGCGTTGACCCAGGGGGTGGAGGCGGCTACACCTTC. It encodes CSVDPGGGGGYTF.

The CDR3 sequence: CASSQTGFGYGYTF. As DNA, the CDR3 is TGCGCCAGCAGTCAAACAGGGTTCGGCTATGGCTACACCTTC. The chain employs TRBV23-1 and TRBJ1-2, with a tentative D call TRBD1 (6 bases). TRBV23-1 is recorded as an ORF, its role being uncertain. This CDR3 is built from 14 residues. The germline V and J ends were trimmed by 2 bases and 4 bases, with 11 bases remaining between them.

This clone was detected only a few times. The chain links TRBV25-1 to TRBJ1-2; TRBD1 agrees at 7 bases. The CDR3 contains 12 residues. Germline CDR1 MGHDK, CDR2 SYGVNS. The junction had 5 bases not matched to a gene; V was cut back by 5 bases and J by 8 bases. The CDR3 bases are TGTGCCAGCAGTACTAGGACAGGAGGCTACACCTTC. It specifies CASSTRTGGYTF.

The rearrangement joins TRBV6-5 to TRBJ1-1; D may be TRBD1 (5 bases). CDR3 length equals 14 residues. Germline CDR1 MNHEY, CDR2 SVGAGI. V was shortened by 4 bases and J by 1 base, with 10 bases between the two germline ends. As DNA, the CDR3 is TGTGCCAGCAGTTTCCTCCAGGGGAACACTGAAGCTTTCTTT. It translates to CASSFLQGNTEAFF.

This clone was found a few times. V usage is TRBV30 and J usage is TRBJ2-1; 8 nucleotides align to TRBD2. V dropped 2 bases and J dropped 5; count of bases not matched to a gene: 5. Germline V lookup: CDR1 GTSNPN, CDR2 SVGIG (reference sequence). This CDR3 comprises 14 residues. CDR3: CAWSLGRAHNEQFF. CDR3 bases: TGTGCCTGGAGTCTCGGGAGGGCCCACAATGAGCAGTTCTTC.

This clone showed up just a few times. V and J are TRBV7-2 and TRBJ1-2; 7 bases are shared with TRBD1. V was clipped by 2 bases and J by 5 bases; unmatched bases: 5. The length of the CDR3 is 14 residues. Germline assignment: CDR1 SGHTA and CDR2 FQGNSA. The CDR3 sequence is CASSLQQGRYGYTF. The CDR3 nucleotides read TGTGCCAGCAGCTTACAACAGGGGAGGTATGGCTACACCTTC.